The rows below give T cell receptor beta chains drawn from one sample of a study of type 1 and type 2 diabetes patients. TCRdb re-derived calls from the multiplex PCR reads in MiXCR, one entry per CDR3 protein. The sample consists of 280,000 or so distinct CDR3 sequences, roughly 50% of them appearing once. The sequenced sample consisted of peripheral blood mononuclear cells (PBMCs). Receptor source: a man aged 18-30 years with type 2 diabetes. CDR3s leave out the opening cysteine and the closing phenylalanine or tryptophan. Fields, in order: CDR3 length, V gene, CDR3 protein.

length: 13
V: TRBV19
CDR3: ASSNAGTASYEQY

length: 14
V: TRBV10-2
CDR3: ASTPPRGPNTGELF

length: 14
V: TRBV28
CDR3: ASSSPPRGRDYGYT

length: 14
V: TRBV19
CDR3: ASRTGSSLNTGELF

length: 14
V: TRBV19
CDR3: ASRDVGEGPRTEAF

length: 16
V: TRBV7-8
CDR3: ASSWAPEGDRDTDTQY

length: 9
V: TRBV20-1
CDR3: SGQGGYEQY

length: 12
V: TRBV9
CDR3: ASSVAGYSYEQY

length: 14
V: TRBV7-3
CDR3: ASSDNRVTGANVLT

length: 12
V: TRBV10-1
CDR3: ASSVEGIVDTQY

length: 13
V: TRBV28
CDR3: ASSGQGRSNQPQH

length: 13
V: TRBV7-3
CDR3: ASSLWGSDTDTQY

length: 12
V: TRBV27
CDR3: ASSFGGHNQPQH

length: 12
V: TRBV7-9
CDR3: ASSRGSPGNTIY

length: 12
V: TRBV7-6
CDR3: ASSSGGYSYEQY

length: 12
V: TRBV6-6
CDR3: ASSRGGRGTEAF

length: 11
V: TRBV28
CDR3: ASSRSLGETQY

length: 10
V: TRBV19
CDR3: ASSVFGSEQF

length: 12
V: TRBV7-2
CDR3: ASSLTGPLYEQY

length: 13
V: TRBV28
CDR3: ASTENSQMNTEAF

length: 13
V: TRBV5-1
CDR3: ASSLANVGANVLT

length: 12
V: TRBV30
CDR3: AWNPAVANEKLF

length: 11
V: TRBV30
CDR3: AWSPADNQPQH

length: 12
V: TRBV30
CDR3: AWSHRASNQPQH